A single TCR beta chain is shown here with its context. Its target antigen remains unknown. Per-base quality was not reported, and no clone a single base away is much larger than it. The data were obtained in a study of vaccination and CD4 T cells after COVID-19 (dated by TCRdb to 2022 to 2024). About the full investigation: Convalescent patients had a positive SARS-CoV-2 result on nasal swab PCR, and of these patients, fewer than ten had mild disease and one had severe disease. The spike-specific CD4+ TCR repertoire was compared before and after mRNA vaccination in approximately ten COVID-19 convalescent patients and several infection-naive healthy vaccine recipients. For stimulating the cultures, overlapping spike peptide pools were used, derived from SARS-CoV-2 as well as from the common cold coronaviruses HCoV-NL63, HCoV-OC43 and HCoV-229E. Participants received two doses of either the Pfizer-BioNTech BNT162b2 vaccine (n=8) or the Moderna mRNA-1273 vaccine (n=2). Post-COVID blood samples from convalescent patients were collected a median of approximately 93 days after diagnosis, with a range of roughly 35 to 161 days. A few convalescent patients were sampled both early after vaccination (day 14) and late after vaccination (days 161 to 241). Control cultures used a CEFX viral epitope pool as positive control, an HIV-1 Nef peptide pool as negative control, or no peptide. In the convalescent cohort there were six males and four females, among whom were two Hispanic individuals, seven Caucasians, two Asians and one multiracial person. Post-vaccine blood samples were obtained a median of around 67 days after the second vaccine dose, with a range of about 13 to 250 days.

Paper-wide results and their limitations: Nearly all vaccine-specific clones in convalescent patients (304 of 307) were mono-reactive for SARS-CoV-2 spike rather than cross-reactive with common cold coronaviruses. In convalescent patients, a median around 86% of post-vaccine SARS-CoV-2-reactive clones were detected only after vaccination, suggesting vaccine-specific priming. Only a relatively small number of convalescent patients were included in the study, and early timepoints following natural infection were not analyzed. Although the median number of SARS-CoV-2-reactive clonotypes went up from fewer than 25 after infection to around 39 after vaccination, the increase was not significant.

The junction carries 7 bases between V and J, which are trimmed by 4 bases and 7 bases respectively. The CDR3 sequence holds 12 residues, the cysteine and phenylalanine included. Of the read, only the CDR3 DNA is kept; its 36 bases are in frame from base 1. The germline V gene (reference sequence) provides CDR1 SEHNR and CDR2 FQNEAQ. Receptor libraries were prepared by PCR. TCR sequencing of DNA from cultured CD4+ T cells used the Oncomine TCR Beta short-read assay at the Johns Hopkins FTIC core. The QIAamp micro DNA kit was used to extract genomic DNA from the cultured CD4+ T cells. Oncomine TCR Beta libraries from cultured CD4+ T cells were pooled using unique dual indexes and sequenced on an Illumina iSeq 100. The authors' analysis ran thus. Non-productive sequences were removed, and CDR3s that did not start with C, did not end with F or W, or were shorter than 7 amino acids were discarded. The MANAFEST web application was used to identify antigen-specific clonotypes by comparing peptide-stimulated wells against reference wells and other culture wells. An FDR below 0.05, an odds ratio above 5, and a productive frequency above 0.1% in at least two of three replicate wells were required for clones to be considered positive. A clonotype was classed as cross-reactive if the clonotype showed significant expansion both in SARS-CoV-2 spike wells and in at least one common cold coronavirus spike condition. CDR3 homology was assessed with Levenshtein distances (stringdist) and unrooted phylogenetic trees (ape) in R version 3.6.1. The public reads were reanalyzed by TCRdb: fastp trimming at Q25, MiXCR alignment, in-frame beta chains only. Rows are unified per CDR3 protein, each entry keeping the most common DNA and genes. What appears here as the V and J calls and clone size reflects TCRdb's work, not the paper's. The sample table lists some 21,000 distinct CDR3 sequences, about 40% of them with a count of one. The ten largest make up just under 5% of the sample.

The meaning of the sample's time point label: late sampling 161 to 241 days after vaccination in a few convalescent patients. The label giving this sample's treatment or condition can be read as: approximately nine-day PBMC culture with coronavirus spike peptide pools or control peptides (ViraFEST assay). The ViraFEST assay, used in the study, expanded antigen-specific T cells with peptide pools and then identified the expanded clonotypes through TCR sequencing. Positive SARS-CoV-2 PCR tests in the convalescent patients dated from March to December 2020, before Alpha, Beta and Delta variants emerged in the United States. Each well held millions of PBMCs cultured with approximately 10 ug/ml peptide pools in IMDM containing about 5% human AB serum and 7.5 to 10 IU/ml IL-2. On days 3 and 7, half of the culture medium was replaced with fresh IL-2-containing medium. Once the cells had been in culture for roughly 11 days, the EasySep CD4+ T cell isolation kit was used to isolate CD4+ T cells by negative selection. Ficoll-Paque Plus gradient centrifugation was used to isolate PBMCs from whole blood, and the isolated PBMCs were then either used fresh or cryopreserved at -140C. In general, triplicate wells were set up for every culture condition.

The clonotype comes from a human donor who had recovered from COVID-19. The chain couples TRBV7-9 to TRBJ2-2; no D gene is confidently identified. Sequenced material: CD4+ T cells from blood, cultured in vitro, taken about 7 months after SARS-CoV-2 vaccination. The CDR3: CASSSDDGELFF. The sequenced DNA is TGTGCCAGCAGCTCAGATGACGGGGAGCTGTTTTTT. The reference TRBV7-9 and TRBJ2-2 proteins fill in what lies around the CDR3, so the full variable domain reads DTGVSQNPRHKITKRGQNVTFRCDPISEHNRLYWYRQTLGQGPEFLTYFQNEAQLEKSRLLSDRFSAERPKGSFSTLEIQRTEQGDSAMYLCASSSDDGELFFGEGSRLTVL.